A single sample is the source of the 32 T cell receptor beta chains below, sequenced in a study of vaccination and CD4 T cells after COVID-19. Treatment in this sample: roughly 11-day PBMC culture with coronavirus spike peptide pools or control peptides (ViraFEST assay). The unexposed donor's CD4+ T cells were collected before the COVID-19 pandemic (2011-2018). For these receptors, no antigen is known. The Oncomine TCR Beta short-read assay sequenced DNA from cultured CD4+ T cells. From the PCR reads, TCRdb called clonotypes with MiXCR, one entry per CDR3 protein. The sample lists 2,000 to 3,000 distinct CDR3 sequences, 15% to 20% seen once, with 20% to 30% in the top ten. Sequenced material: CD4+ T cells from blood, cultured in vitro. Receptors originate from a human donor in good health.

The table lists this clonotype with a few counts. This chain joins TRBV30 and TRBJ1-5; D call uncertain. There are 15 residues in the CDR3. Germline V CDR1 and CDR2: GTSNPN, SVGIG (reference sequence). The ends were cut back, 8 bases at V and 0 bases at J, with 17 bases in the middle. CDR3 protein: CAQSKQIYSNQPQHF. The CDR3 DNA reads TGTGCCCAGTCAAAGCAGATATATAGCAATCAGCCCCAGCATTTT.

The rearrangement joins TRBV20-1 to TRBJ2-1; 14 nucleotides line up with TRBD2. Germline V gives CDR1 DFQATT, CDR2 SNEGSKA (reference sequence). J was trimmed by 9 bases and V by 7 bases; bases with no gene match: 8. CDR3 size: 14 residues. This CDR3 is CSVIRTSGGTEQFF. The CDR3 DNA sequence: TGCAGTGTTATAAGGACTAGCGGGGGGACTGAGCAGTTCTTC.

CDR3 in DNA: TGCGCCAGCAGTTTCGGGACTAGCGGGGGAGATACGCAGTATTTT. It translates to CASSFGTSGGDTQYF. J is TRBJ2-3 and V is TRBV5-1; 14 bases line up with TRBD2. This CDR3 spans 15 amino acids. V lost 5 bases, J lost 5 bases, and 4 bases stayed unmatched. CDR1 and CDR2 (germline): SGHRS, YFSETQ.

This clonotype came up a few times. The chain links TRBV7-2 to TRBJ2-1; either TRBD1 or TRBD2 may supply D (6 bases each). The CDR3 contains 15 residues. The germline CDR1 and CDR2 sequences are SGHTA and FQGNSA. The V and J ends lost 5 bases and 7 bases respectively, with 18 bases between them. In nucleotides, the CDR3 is TGTGCCAGCAGCGCCGAGGGGGATGGGGGGAATGAGCAGTTCTTC. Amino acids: CASSAEGDGGNEQFF.

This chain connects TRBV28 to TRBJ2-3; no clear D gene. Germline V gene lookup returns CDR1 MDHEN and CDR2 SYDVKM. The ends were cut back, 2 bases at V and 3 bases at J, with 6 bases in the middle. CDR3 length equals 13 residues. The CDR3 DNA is TGTGCCAGCAGTTTACGCTTAACAGATACGCAGTATTTT. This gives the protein CASSLRLTDTQYF.

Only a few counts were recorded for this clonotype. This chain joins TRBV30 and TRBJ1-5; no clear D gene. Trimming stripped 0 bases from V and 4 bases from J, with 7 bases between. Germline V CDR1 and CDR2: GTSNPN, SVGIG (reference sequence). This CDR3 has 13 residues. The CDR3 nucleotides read TGTGCCTGGAGTGTGATTGGGAATCAGCCCCAGCATTTT. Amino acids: CAWSVIGNQPQHF. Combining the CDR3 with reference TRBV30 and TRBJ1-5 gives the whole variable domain SQTIHQWPATLVQPVGSPLSLECTVEGTSNPNLYWYRQAAGRGLQLLFYSVGIGQISSEVPQNLSASRPQDRQFILSSKKLLLSDSGFYLCAWSVIGNQPQHFGDGTRLSIL.

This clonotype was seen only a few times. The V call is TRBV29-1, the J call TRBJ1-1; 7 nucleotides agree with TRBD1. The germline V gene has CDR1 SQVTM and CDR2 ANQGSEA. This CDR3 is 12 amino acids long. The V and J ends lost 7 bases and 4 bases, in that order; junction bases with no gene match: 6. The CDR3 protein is CSAGQPPTEAFF. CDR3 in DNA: TGCAGCGCGGGACAGCCCCCCACTGAAGCTTTCTTT.

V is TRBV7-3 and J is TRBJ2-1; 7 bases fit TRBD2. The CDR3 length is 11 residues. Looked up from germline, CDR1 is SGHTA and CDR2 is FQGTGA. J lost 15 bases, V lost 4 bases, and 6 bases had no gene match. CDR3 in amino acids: CASSSPQRGFF. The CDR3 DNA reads TGTGCCAGCAGCTCCCCGCAGCGGGGGTTCTTC.

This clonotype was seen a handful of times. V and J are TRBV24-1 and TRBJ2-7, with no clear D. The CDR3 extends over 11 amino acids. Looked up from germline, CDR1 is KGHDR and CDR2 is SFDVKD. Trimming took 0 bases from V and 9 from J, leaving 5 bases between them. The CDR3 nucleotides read TGTGCCACCAGTGATTTGGGATGGCAGTACTTC. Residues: CATSDLGWQYF.

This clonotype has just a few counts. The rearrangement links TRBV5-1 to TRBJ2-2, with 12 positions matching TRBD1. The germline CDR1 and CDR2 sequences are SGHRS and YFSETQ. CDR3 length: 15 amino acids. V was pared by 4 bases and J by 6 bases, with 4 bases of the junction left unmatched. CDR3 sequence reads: CASSPGQGAPGELFF. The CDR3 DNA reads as TGCGCCAGCAGCCCGGGACAGGGGGCGCCCGGGGAGCTGTTTTTT. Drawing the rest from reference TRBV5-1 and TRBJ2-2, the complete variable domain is KAGVTQTPRYLIKTRGQQVTLSCSPISGHRSVSWYQQTPGQGLQFLFEYFSETQRNKGNFPGRFSGRQFSNSRSEMNVSTLELGDSALYLCASSPGQGAPGELFFGEGSRLTVL.

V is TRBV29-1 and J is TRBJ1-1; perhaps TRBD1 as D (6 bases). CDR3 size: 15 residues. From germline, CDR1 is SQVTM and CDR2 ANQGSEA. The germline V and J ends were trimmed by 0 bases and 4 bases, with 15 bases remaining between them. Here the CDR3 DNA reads TGCAGCGTTGAAGAAGATACAGGGCCTAGCACTGAAGCTTTCTTT. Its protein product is CSVEEDTGPSTEAFF. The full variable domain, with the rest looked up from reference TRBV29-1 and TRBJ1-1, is SAVISQKPSRDICQRGTSLTIQCQVDSQVTMMFWYRQQPGQSLTLIATANQGSEATYESGFVIDKFPISRPNLTFSTLTVSNMSPEDSSIYLCSVEEDTGPSTEAFFGQGTRLTVV.

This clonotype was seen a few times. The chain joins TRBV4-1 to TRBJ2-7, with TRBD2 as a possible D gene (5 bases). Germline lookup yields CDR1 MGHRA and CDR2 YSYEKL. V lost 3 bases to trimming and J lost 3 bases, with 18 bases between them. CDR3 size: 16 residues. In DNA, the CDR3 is TGCGCCAGCAGCCACCATGGGTACGGTAGCGACTACGAGCAGTACTTC. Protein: CASSHHGYGSDYEQYF.

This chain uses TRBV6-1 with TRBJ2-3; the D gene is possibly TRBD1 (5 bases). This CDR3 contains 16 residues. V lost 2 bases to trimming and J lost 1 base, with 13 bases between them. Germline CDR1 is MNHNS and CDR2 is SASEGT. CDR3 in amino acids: CASSEWTSEGTDTQYF. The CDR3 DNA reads TGTGCCAGCAGTGAATGGACATCGGAAGGCACAGATACGCAGTATTTT.

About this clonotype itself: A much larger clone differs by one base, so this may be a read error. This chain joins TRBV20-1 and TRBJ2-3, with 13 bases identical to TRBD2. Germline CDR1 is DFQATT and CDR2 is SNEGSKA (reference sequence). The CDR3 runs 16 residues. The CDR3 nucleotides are TGCGGTGCTGTAAGCGGGACTAGCGGGGAGGTAGATACGCAGTATTTT. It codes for CGAVSGTSGEVDTQYF.

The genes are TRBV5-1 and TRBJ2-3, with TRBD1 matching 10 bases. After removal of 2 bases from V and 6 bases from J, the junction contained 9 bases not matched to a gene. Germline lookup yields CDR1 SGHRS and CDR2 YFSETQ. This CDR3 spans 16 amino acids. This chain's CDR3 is CASSLAPGQGRDTQYF. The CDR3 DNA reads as TGCGCCAGCAGCTTAGCTCCGGGACAGGGGAGGGATACGCAGTATTTT. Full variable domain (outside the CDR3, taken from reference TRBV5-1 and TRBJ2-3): KAGVTQTPRYLIKTRGQQVTLSCSPISGHRSVSWYQQTPGQGLQFLFEYFSETQRNKGNFPGRFSGRQFSNSRSEMNVSTLELGDSALYLCASSLAPGQGRDTQYFGPGTRLTVL.

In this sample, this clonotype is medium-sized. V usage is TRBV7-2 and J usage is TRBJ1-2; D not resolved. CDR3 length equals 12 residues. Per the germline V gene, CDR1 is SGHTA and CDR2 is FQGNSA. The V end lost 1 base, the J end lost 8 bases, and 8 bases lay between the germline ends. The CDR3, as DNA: TGTGCCAGCAGCTTAGGGACGGCCGGCTACACCTTC. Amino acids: CASSLGTAGYTF.

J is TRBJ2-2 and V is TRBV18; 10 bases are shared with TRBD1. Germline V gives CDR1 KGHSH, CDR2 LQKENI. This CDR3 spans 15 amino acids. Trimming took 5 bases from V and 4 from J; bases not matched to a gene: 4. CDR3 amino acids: CASSSGTGVTGELFF. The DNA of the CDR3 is TGTGCCAGCTCATCCGGGACAGGGGTCACCGGGGAGCTGTTTTTT.

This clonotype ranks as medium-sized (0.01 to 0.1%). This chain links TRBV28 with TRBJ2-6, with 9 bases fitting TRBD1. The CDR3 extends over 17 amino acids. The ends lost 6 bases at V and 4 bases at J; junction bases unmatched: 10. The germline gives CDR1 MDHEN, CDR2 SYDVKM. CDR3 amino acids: CASRGDRVFSGANVLTF. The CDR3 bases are TGTGCCAGCAGGGGGGACAGGGTTTTCTCCGGGGCCAACGTCCTGACTTTC.

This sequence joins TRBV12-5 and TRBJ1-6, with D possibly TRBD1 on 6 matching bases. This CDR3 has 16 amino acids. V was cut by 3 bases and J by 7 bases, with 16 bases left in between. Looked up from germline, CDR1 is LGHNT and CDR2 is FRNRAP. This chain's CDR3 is CASGFGSGQGNSPLHF. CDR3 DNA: TGTGCTAGTGGTTTTGGGTCGGGACAAGGCAATTCACCCCTCCACTTT. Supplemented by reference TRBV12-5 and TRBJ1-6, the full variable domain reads DARVTQTPRHKVTEMGQEVTMRCQPILGHNTVFWYRQTMMQGLELLAYFRNRAPLDDSGMPKDRFSAEMPDATLATLKIQPSEPRDSAVYFCASGFGSGQGNSPLHFGNGTRLTVT.

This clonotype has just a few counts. CDR3 nucleotides: TGTGCCAGCAGTGATCCAGTTTCAGATACGCAGTATTTT. Its translation is CASSDPVSDTQYF. The chain recombines TRBV2 with TRBJ2-3; D call uncertain. V gave up 3 bases and J gave up 4 bases, with 8 bases separating them. Per germline, CDR1 SNHLY and CDR2 FYNNEI. This CDR3 comprises 13 residues.

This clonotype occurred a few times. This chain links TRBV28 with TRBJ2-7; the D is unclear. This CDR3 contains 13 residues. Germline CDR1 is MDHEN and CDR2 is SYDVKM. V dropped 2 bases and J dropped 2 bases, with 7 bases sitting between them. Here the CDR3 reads CASSLRRAYEQYF. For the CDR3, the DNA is TGTGCCAGCAGTTTACGTCGGGCCTACGAGCAGTACTTC.

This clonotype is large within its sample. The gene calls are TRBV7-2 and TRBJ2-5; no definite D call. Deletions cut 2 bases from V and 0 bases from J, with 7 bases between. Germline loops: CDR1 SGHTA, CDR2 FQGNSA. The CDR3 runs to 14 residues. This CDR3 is CASSLSHHQETQYF. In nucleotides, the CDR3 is TGTGCCAGCAGCTTATCCCACCACCAAGAGACCCAGTACTTC.

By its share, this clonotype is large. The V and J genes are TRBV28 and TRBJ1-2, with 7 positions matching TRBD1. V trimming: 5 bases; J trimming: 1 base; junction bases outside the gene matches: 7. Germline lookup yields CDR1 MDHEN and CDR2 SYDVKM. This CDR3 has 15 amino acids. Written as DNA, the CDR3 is TGTGCCAGCAGTCGTTGGACAGGACTTAACTATGGCTACACCTTC. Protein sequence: CASSRWTGLNYGYTF.

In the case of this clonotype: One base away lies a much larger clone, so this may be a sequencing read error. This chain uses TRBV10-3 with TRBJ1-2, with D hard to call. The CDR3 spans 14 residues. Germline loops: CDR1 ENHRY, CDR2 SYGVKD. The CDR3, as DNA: TGTGTCATCAAGGTCTCGATTACTAACTATGGCTACACCTTC. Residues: CVIKVSITNYGYTF.

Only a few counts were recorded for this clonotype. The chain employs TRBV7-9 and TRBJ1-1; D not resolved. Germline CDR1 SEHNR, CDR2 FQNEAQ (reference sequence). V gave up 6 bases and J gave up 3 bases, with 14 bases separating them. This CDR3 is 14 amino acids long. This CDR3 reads CASSSMVTYTEAFF. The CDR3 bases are TGTGCCAGCAGTTCCATGGTAACCTACACTGAAGCTTTCTTT.

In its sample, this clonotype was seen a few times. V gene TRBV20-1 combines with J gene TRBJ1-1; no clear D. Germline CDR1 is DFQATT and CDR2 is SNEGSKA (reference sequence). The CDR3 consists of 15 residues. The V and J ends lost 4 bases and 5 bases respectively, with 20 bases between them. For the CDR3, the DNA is TGCAGTGCTAAAGGTATCAAGGGAAAGGAGACTGAAGCTTTCTTT. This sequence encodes CSAKGIKGKETEAFF.

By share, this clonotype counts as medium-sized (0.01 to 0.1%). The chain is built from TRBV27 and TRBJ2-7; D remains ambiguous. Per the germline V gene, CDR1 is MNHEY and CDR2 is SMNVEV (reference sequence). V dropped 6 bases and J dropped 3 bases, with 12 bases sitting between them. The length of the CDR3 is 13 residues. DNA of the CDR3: TGTGCCAGCAGCATGGGGATAAGCTACGAGCAGTACTTC. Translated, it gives CASSMGISYEQYF.

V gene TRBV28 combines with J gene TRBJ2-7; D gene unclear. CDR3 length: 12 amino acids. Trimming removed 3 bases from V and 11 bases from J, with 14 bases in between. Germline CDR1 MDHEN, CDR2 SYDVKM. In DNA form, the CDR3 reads TGTGCCAGCAGTTTCGCAGGATTTGATAAGTACTTC. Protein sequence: CASSFAGFDKYF.

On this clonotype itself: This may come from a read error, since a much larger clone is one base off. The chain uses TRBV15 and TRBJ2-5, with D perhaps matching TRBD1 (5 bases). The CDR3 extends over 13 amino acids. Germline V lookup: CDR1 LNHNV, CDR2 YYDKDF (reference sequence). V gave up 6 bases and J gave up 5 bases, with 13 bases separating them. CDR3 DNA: TGTGCCACCAGGGAAGGGGCAGTGGAGACCCAGTACTTC. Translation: CATREGAVETQYF.

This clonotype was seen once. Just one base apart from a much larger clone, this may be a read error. In DNA, the CDR3 is TGTGCCAACAGTTTCGACAGGGTGAACCTGAACACTGAAGCTTTCTTT. This gives the protein CANSFDRVNLNTEAFF. The rearrangement uses TRBV6-5 and TRBJ1-1; 7 nucleotides match TRBD1. CDR3 length equals 16 residues. The germline V gene has CDR1 MNHEY and CDR2 SVGAGI.

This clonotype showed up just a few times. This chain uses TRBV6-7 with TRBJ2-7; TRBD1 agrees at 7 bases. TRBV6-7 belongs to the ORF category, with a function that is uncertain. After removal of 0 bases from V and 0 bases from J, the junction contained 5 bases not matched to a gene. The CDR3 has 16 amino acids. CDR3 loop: CASSYSWDRHSYEQYF. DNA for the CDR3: TGTGCCAGCAGTTACTCGTGGGACAGACACTCCTACGAGCAGTACTTC.

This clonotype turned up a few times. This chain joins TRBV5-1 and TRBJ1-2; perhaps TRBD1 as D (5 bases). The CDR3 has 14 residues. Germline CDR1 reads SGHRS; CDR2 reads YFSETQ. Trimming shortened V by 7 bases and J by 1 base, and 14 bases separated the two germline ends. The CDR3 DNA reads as TGCGCCAGCGCTACCGGGACGGGTAACTATGGCTACACCTTC. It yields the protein CASATGTGNYGYTF. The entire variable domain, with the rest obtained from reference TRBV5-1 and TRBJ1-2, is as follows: KAGVTQTPRYLIKTRGQQVTLSCSPISGHRSVSWYQQTPGQGLQFLFEYFSETQRNKGNFPGRFSGRQFSNSRSEMNVSTLELGDSALYLCASATGTGNYGYTFGSGTRLTVV.